This TCR beta chain was identified during a study of Ad26.COV2.S vaccination and SARS-CoV-2 variants. The protocol was immunoSEQ multiplex PCR, while the TCRdb copy is restricted to in-frame clones and leaves out a portion. The table shows approximately 300,000 clones, with about 82% occurring only once. The germline CDR1 and CDR2 sequences are SGHTA and FQGNSA. This CDR3 is 13 amino acids long. Trimming stripped 5 bases from V and 4 bases from J, with 11 bases between. The treatment is: 15 to 20 received Ad26.COV2.S at low or high dose, single or two shots; about 5 received placebo; per-sample allocation not given. Collection of samples fell on day 63 after the first vaccine or placebo injection. This clone was seen more than once but under ten times.

This sequence joins TRBV7-2 and TRBJ1-2, with TRBD1 as a possible D gene (6 bases). The TCR was taken from a person aged 18-65 years who received the Ad26.COV2.S COVID-19 vaccine or a placebo. The starting material was peripheral blood, obtained in a trial of Ad26.COV2.S vaccine versus placebo. CDR3 nucleotide sequence: TGTGCCAGCAGCGTAGGGACATCCTATGGCTACACCTTC. Encoded protein: CASSVGTSYGYTF.